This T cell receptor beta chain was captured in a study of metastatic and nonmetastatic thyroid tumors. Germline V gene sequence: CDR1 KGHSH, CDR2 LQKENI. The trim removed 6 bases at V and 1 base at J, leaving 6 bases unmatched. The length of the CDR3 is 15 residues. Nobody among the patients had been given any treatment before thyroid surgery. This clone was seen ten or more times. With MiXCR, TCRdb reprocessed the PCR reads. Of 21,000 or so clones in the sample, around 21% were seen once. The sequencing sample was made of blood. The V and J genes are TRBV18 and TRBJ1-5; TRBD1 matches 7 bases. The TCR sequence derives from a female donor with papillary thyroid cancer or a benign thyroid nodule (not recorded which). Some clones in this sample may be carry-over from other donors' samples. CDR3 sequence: CASSSGTASNQPQHF. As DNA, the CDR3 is TGTGCCAGCTCCTCCGGGACAGCCAGCAATCAGCCCCAGCATTTT.